Listed here are 4 T cell receptor beta chains from one sample, sequenced in a study of beta chain features in type 1 diabetes. Study-level findings and limits: All four CD4+ subsets of Type 1 diabetes patients contained TCRB CDR3s that were moderately but significantly shorter.

These receptors lack a known antigen. Isolated RNA was reverse transcribed in full, so expressed TCRB transcripts were sequenced. Measured with immunoSEQ multiplex PCR; TCRdb has only the in-frame clones, and not every one. The profile shows 400,000 or so clones, over 9.5% of them singletons. The sequenced material came from naive CD4+ T cells from blood. These receptors all come from a woman aged 18 to 35 with type 1 diabetes.

The chain carries TRBV29-1 and TRBJ2-6; 7 nucleotides agree with TRBD2. Trimming cost V 6 bases and J 4 bases; bases outside gene matches: 6. The CDR3 has 14 amino acids. CDR1 SQVTM and CDR2 ANQGSEA come from the germline V gene. The CDR3 nucleotides read TGCAGCGTCCGGGAGGCTCCCGGGGCCAACGTCCTGACTTTC. It codes for CSVREAPGANVLTF. The full variable domain, in which reference TRBV29-1 and TRBJ2-6 provide the parts outside the CDR3, is SAVISQKPSRDICQRGTSLTIQCQVDSQVTMMFWYRQQPGQSLTLIATANQGSEATYESGFVIDKFPISRPNLTFSTLTVSNMSPEDSSIYLCSVREAPGANVLTFGAGSRLTVL.

The rearrangement joins TRBV25-1 to TRBJ2-7; tentative D call: TRBD1 (6 bases). The germline CDR1 and CDR2 sequences are MGHDK and SYGVNS. The V end lost 4 bases, the J end lost 2 bases, and 12 bases lay between the germline ends. CDR3 length: 14 amino acids. The CDR3 reads CASSGRTGPYEQYF. The CDR3 region has the DNA TGTGCCAGCAGTGGAAGAACAGGGCCCTACGAGCAGTACTTC.

The DNA of the CDR3 is TGTGCCAGCAGCCCCGGCCCGGGGGCGGGAGTCGAGCAGTACTTC. Amino acids: CASSPGPGAGVEQYF. V is TRBV9 and J is TRBJ2-7; TRBD2 might be the D (7 bases). V dropped 4 bases and J dropped 6 bases, with 20 bases sitting between them. Germline lookup yields CDR1 SGDLS and CDR2 YYNGEE. This CDR3 has 15 amino acids. Full variable domain (rest looked up from reference TRBV9 and TRBJ2-7): DSGVTQTPKHLITATGQRVTLRCSPRSGDLSVYWYQQSLDQGLQFLIQYYNGEERAKGNILERFSAQQFPDLHSELNLSSLELGDSALYFCASSPGPGAGVEQYFGPGTRLTVT.

The chain carries TRBV6-5 and TRBJ2-7; D perhaps matches TRBD1 (6 bases). The CDR3 length is 14 residues. V was pared by 5 bases and J by 0 bases, with 11 bases between. CDR1 and CDR2 from the germline V gene are MNHEY and SVGAGI. This chain's CDR3 is CASSRTASSYEQYF. The CDR3 DNA is TGTGCCAGCAGTCGGACAGCGAGCTCCTACGAGCAGTACTTC.